The 26 T cell receptor beta chains in this list originate from one sample, sequenced in a study of T cells in Graves' hyperthyroidism and ophthalmopathy. TCR beta CDR3 sequences were amplified from RNA transcripts. First-round RT-PCR targeting the TCR CDR3 was performed with the HTBI primer set. TCRdb analysed the multiplex PCR reads with MiXCR anew, one entry per CDR3 protein. The sample yields a few hundred thousand distinct CDR3 sequences, roughly 13% seen once. Sequencing used blood. These receptors came from a woman in her forties with Graves' ophthalmopathy.

This clonotype was counted at least ten times. The gene calls are TRBV19 and TRBJ2-7; 7 bases map to TRBD2. Per the germline V gene, CDR1 is LNHDA and CDR2 is SQIVND (reference sequence). V trimming: 7 bases; J trimming: 5 bases; junction bases outside the gene matches: 8. The CDR3 extends over 13 amino acids. CDR3 region: CASNPAGRNEQYF. CDR3 bases: TGTGCCAGTAATCCAGCGGGGAGGAACGAGCAGTACTTC. The full variable domain, in which reference TRBV19 and TRBJ2-7 provide the parts outside the CDR3, is DGGITQSPKYLFRKEGQNVTLSCEQNLNHDAMYWYRQDPGQGLRLIYYSQIVNDFQKGDIAEGYSVSREKKESFPLTVTSAQKNPTAFYLCASNPAGRNEQYFGPGTRLTVT.

To note about this clonotype: This may be a read error, as it is one base from a much larger clone. The chain joins TRBV6-2 or TRBV6-3 to TRBJ2-5; 11 bases align to TRBD2. Germline V gives CDR1 MNHEY, CDR2 SVGEGT. V dropped 6 bases and J dropped 3; count of bases not matched to a gene: 3. The CDR3 extends over 14 amino acids. DNA for the CDR3: TGTGCCAGCAGCCGGGGACTAGCGGAAGAGACCCAGTACTTC. Its translation is CASSRGLAEETQYF.

The chain combines TRBV30 with TRBJ2-7; no clear D gene. From germline, CDR1 is GTSNPN and CDR2 SVGIG (reference sequence). The CDR3 totals 13 residues. Trimming pared 3 bases from V and 4 bases from J, leaving 13 bases between. CDR3 residues: CAWREEPLYEQYF. In DNA form, the CDR3 reads TGTGCCTGGAGGGAAGAGCCCTTATACGAGCAGTACTTC. Using reference TRBV30 and TRBJ2-7 for the parts outside the CDR3, the full variable domain is SQTIHQWPATLVQPVGSPLSLECTVEGTSNPNLYWYRQAAGRGLQLLFYSVGIGQISSEVPQNLSASRPQDRQFILSSKKLLLSDSGFYLCAWREEPLYEQYFGPGTRLTVT.

This clonotype was recorded many times. The V gene is TRBV2, the J gene TRBJ2-7; no clear D gene. The CDR3 covers 14 residues. Trimming pared 5 bases from V and 4 bases from J, leaving 15 bases between. In germline, CDR1 is SNHLY, CDR2 FYNNEI. The CDR3 bases are TGTGCCAGCAGTCCAACCTCGGACGGATACGAGCAGTACTTC. It specifies CASSPTSDGYEQYF.

This clonotype was seen ten or more times. This chain connects TRBV28 to TRBJ1-2, with 8 bases identical to TRBD1. The CDR3 is 14 residues long. The germline gives CDR1 MDHEN, CDR2 SYDVKM. After removal of 5 bases from V and 3 bases from J, the junction contained 5 bases not matched to a gene. Written as DNA, the CDR3 is TGTGCCAGCAGTGTCCAGGGGGCCCACTATGGCTACACCTTC. Protein product: CASSVQGAHYGYTF.

Ten or more counts support this clonotype. The chain has TRBV11-1 and TRBJ1-5; D gene ambiguous. CDR1 is SGHAT and CDR2 is FQDESV in the germline V gene (reference sequence). The CDR3 sequence is 17 residues long. V dropped 5 bases and J dropped 1 base, with 18 bases sitting between them. CDR3: CASSPKQRGRSNQPQHF. Here the CDR3 DNA reads TGTGCCAGCAGCCCAAAACAGCGGGGTCGGAGCAATCAGCCCCAGCATTTT. Supplemented by reference TRBV11-1 and TRBJ1-5, the full variable domain reads EAEVAQSPRYKITEKSQAVAFWCDPISGHATLYWYRQILGQGPELLVQFQDESVVDDSQLPKDRFSAERLKGVDSTLKIQPAELGDSAMYLCASSPKQRGRSNQPQHFGDGTRLSIL.

The V call is TRBV27, the J call TRBJ2-7; 8 nucleotides match TRBD2. The CDR3 is 15 amino acids. CDR1 and CDR2 from the germline V gene are MNHEY and SMNVEV (reference sequence). The trim removed 2 bases at V and 0 bases at J, leaving 3 bases unmatched. CDR3 DNA: TGTGCCAGCAGTTTACGGGGGGGCCGCTCCTACGAGCAGTACTTC. Translating gives CASSLRGGRSYEQYF.

V gene TRBV24-1 combines with J gene TRBJ2-2, with D unresolved. V was cut by 4 bases and J by 6 bases, with 11 bases left in between. CDR1 and CDR2 from the germline V gene are KGHDR and SFDVKD. The CDR3 extends over 14 amino acids. The CDR3 loop reads CATSETGWAGELFF. The CDR3 DNA sequence: TGTGCCACCAGTGAGACCGGGTGGGCCGGGGAGCTGTTTTTT.

The chain uses TRBV7-3 and TRBJ2-5; D perhaps matches TRBD1 (5 bases). V was pared by 1 base and J by 0 bases, with 18 bases between. The CDR3 consists of 18 residues. Germline CDR1 reads SGHTA; CDR2 reads FQGTGA. As DNA, the CDR3 is TGTGCCAGCAGCTTAAAAACTAAACTGACAGAACACCAAGAGACCCAGTACTTC. This encodes CASSLKTKLTEHQETQYF.

This clonotype was found many times. The J gene is TRBJ1-4, the V gene TRBV6-1; the D is unclear. CDR1 and CDR2 from the germline V gene are MNHNS and SASEGT. The CDR3 has 11 amino acids. V was pared by 6 bases and J by 5 bases, with 4 bases between. The CDR3 loop reads CASRKNEKLFF. The CDR3 DNA sequence: TGTGCCAGCAGAAAAAATGAAAAACTGTTTTTT.

This chain links TRBV6-1 with TRBJ1-2; TRBD1 agrees at 9 bases. This CDR3 has 14 residues. Looked up from germline, CDR1 is MNHNS and CDR2 is SASEGT. The V and J ends lost 5 bases and 8 bases, in that order; junction bases with no gene match: 9. The CDR3 loop is CASSLPGQGFGYTF. The CDR3 DNA reads as TGTGCCAGCAGTCTACCGGGACAGGGTTTCGGCTACACCTTC.

This clonotype has a count of ten or more. This chain connects TRBV20-1 to TRBJ1-5; 9 bases agree with TRBD1. Germline CDR1 DFQATT, CDR2 SNEGSKA (reference sequence). The CDR3 consists of 15 residues. V lost 1 base, J lost 10 bases, and 11 bases stayed unmatched. The CDR3 is CSARVGTGTLNPQHF. For the CDR3, the DNA is TGCAGTGCTAGAGTCGGGACAGGGACCTTGAACCCCCAGCATTTT.

This clonotype was observed a few times. The chain has TRBV3-1 and TRBJ2-7; 7 nucleotides line up with TRBD1. Germline V gene lookup returns CDR1 LGHDT and CDR2 YNNKEL (reference sequence). The CDR3 sequence is 14 residues long. V dropped 5 bases and J dropped 2; count of bases not matched to a gene: 6. The CDR3, as DNA: TGTGCCAGCAGCTCATGGGACAGACCCTACGAGCAGTACTTC. Amino acid sequence: CASSSWDRPYEQYF.

In its sample, this clonotype was seen many times. The genes are TRBV12-3 or TRBV12-4 and TRBJ2-7, with 9 bases fitting TRBD1. J was trimmed by 8 bases and V by 7 bases; bases with no gene match: 9. This CDR3 has 13 amino acids. The CDR3 sequence is CASTPRDRVKQYF. For the CDR3, the DNA is TGTGCCAGCACCCCCCGGGACAGGGTCAAGCAGTACTTC.

In this sample, this clonotype turned up a few times. This clone may be a read error of a much larger clone one base away. V and J are TRBV12-3 or TRBV12-4 and TRBJ2-1, with 10 nucleotides matching TRBD1. This CDR3 is 15 amino acids long. The CDR3 nucleotides are TGTGCCAGCAGAAAAGACAGGGGGCCGTACAATGAGCAGCTCTTC. This gives the protein CASRKDRGPYNEQLF.

This clonotype was found many times. The rearrangement links TRBV12-3 or TRBV12-4 to TRBJ1-2, with D uncertain. CDR3 size: 14 residues. Trimming shortened V by 7 bases and J by 2 bases, and 14 bases separated the two germline ends. CDR3 amino acids: CASINSPNNYGYTF. The CDR3 nucleotides read TGTGCCAGCATCAACAGTCCGAACAACTATGGCTACACCTTC.

This clonotype has a count of ten or more. The rearrangement joins TRBV15 to TRBJ1-1; weak D call: TRBD1 (5 bases). Germline V CDR1 and CDR2: LNHNV, YYDKDF (reference sequence). V lost 1 base, J lost 11 bases, and 11 bases lay in between. The CDR3 has 12 residues. The chain's CDR3 is CATSRGFRDAFF. In DNA, the CDR3 is TGTGCCACCAGCAGAGGGTTCAGGGATGCTTTCTTT.

This clonotype came up many times. V gene TRBV6-1 combines with J gene TRBJ2-1; the match to TRBD2 covers 12 bases. The CDR3 length is 15 residues. Trimming at V came to 5 bases and at J to 4 bases, leaving 3 bases not matched to a gene. The germline V gene has CDR1 MNHNS and CDR2 SASEGT. The CDR3 sequence: CASSRTSGRYNEQFF. In DNA form, the CDR3 reads TGTGCCAGCAGTCGTACTAGCGGGAGGTACAATGAGCAGTTCTTC.

This clonotype has just a few counts. The chain carries TRBV10-2 and TRBJ1-2, with D possibly matching TRBD1 (5 bases). The CDR3 sequence is 15 residues long. Germline CDR1 and CDR2: WSHSY and SAAADI. The V and J ends lost 6 bases and 1 base respectively, with 15 bases between them. The CDR3 loop reads CASRDSGALNYGYTF. CDR3 in DNA: TGCGCCAGCAGGGACTCCGGGGCTCTTAACTATGGCTACACCTTC.

The sample holds a few counts of this clonotype. The V call is TRBV15, the J call TRBJ1-2; maybe TRBD1 (6 bases). Germline lookup yields CDR1 LNHNV and CDR2 YYDKDF (reference sequence). The ends were cut back, 3 bases at V and 4 bases at J, with 12 bases in the middle. The CDR3 runs 14 residues. The CDR3 region is CATSRGGTSYGYTF. In DNA form, the CDR3 reads TGTGCCACCAGCAGGGGAGGGACAAGCTATGGCTACACCTTC.

The chain combines TRBV6-2 or TRBV6-3 with TRBJ1-4; D unclear. Germline V gene lookup returns CDR1 MNHEY and CDR2 SVGEGT. Between the trimmed V and J ends, which lost 6 bases and 0 bases, there was a span of 11 bases. This CDR3 is 15 amino acids long. The CDR3 sequence is CASRSGMATNEKLFF. The CDR3 bases are TGTGCCAGCAGATCCGGGATGGCAACTAATGAAAAACTGTTTTTT.

This clonotype was observed at least ten times. V and J are TRBV7-8 and TRBJ2-5; 10 nucleotides match TRBD2. The trim removed 1 base at V and 0 bases at J, leaving 20 bases unmatched. The V gene's germline CDR1 is SGHVS and CDR2 FQNEAQ. The CDR3 spans 22 residues. The CDR3 DNA sequence: TGTGCCAGCAGCTTAGTTACTAGCGGGGATGAGTTGGACCCTGATTACCAAGAGACCCAGTACTTC. Translated: CASSLVTSGDELDPDYQETQYF.

As to this clonotype: This may come from a read error, since a much larger clone is one base off. The rearrangement links TRBV5-4 to TRBJ2-7; D is perhaps TRBD2 (6 bases). The J call may be in error: the DNA end matches TRBJ2-1 better. In germline, CDR1 is SGHNT, CDR2 YYREEE (reference sequence). The CDR3 has 14 amino acids. CDR3 sequence: CASSRPGVDYEQFF. The CDR3 DNA is TGTGCCAGCTCACGTCCGGGGGTTGACTACGAGCAGTTCTTC.

The chain recombines TRBV30 with TRBJ1-4, with 7 bases that match TRBD1. The CDR3 loop spans 14 amino acids. V was clipped by 3 bases and J by 4 bases; unmatched bases: 5. The germline gives CDR1 GTSNPN, CDR2 SVGIG (reference sequence). DNA of the CDR3: TGTGCCTGGAGGGGACAGAAAGTTAATGAAAAACTGTTTTTT. Its translation is CAWRGQKVNEKLFF.

The chain uses TRBV30 and TRBJ2-5; 10 nucleotides line up with TRBD2. J gave up 5 bases and V 5 bases, and 2 bases lay outside the gene matches. CDR1 and CDR2 from the germline V gene are GTSNPN and SVGIG (reference sequence). The CDR3 extends over 12 amino acids. The CDR3 loop reads CAWGAGGETQYF. In DNA form, the CDR3 reads TGTGCCTGGGGAGCGGGAGGGGAGACCCAGTACTTC.

This chain uses TRBV12-5 with TRBJ2-7; 11 positions agree with TRBD1. V lost 6 bases to trimming and J lost 5 bases; unmatched junction nucleotides: 6. CDR3 length: 14 residues. Germline-derived CDR1 and CDR2 are LGHNT and FRNRAP. The CDR3 DNA follows: TGTGCTAGTGGAAGGACAGGGGGCACGCACGAGCAGTACTTC. Amino acids: CASGRTGGTHEQYF.